This TCR beta chain was captured by sequencing in a study of circulating and synovial CD4+ cells in juvenile arthritis. Points from the study as a whole: Some such blood samples were as oligoclonal as synovium.

As for this clone: Its antigen is as yet unknown.

Sequenced by immunoSEQ multiplex PCR; TCRdb stores in-frame clones only, minus some. The sample includes about 32,000 clones, about 94% of them seen just once. The CDR3 totals 16 residues. V gave up 4 bases and J gave up 10 bases; unmatched junction bases: 13. The germline CDR1 and CDR2 sequences are MNHNS and SASEGT. Sequenced material: CD4+ T cells from blood. The V gene is TRBV6-1, the J gene TRBJ2-1, with 10 bases aligning to TRBD2. The TCR sequence derives from a human donor with juvenile idiopathic arthritis. DNA for the CDR3: TGTGCCAGCAGTGGCACCGGGACTAGCGTTGTTGAAGAGCAGTTCTTC. Its translation: CASSGTGTSVVEEQFF.